Listed below are T cell receptor beta chains from one sample, sequenced in a study of metastatic and nonmetastatic thyroid tumors. MiXCR reprocessed the PCR reads for TCRdb. The data contain 40,000 to 45,000 clones, around 3.1% of them singletons. The specimen was blood. The receptors originated from a female donor with papillary thyroid cancer or a benign thyroid nodule (not recorded which). Some clones in this sample may be carry-over from other donors' samples. The CDR3 runs from the conserved cysteine through the conserved F or W. A D gene is named only where the DNA matches it firmly. Where a row states a size, it is once, few, many or the class of an expanded clone; other rows omit it.

d_gene | j_gene | v_gene | abundance | CDR3nt | CDR3aa
. | TRBJ2-7 | TRBV12-3/TRBV12-4 | few | TGTGCCAGCAGAAGAGGGGGGGGCCTGTCGTACGAGCAGTACTTC | CASRRGGGLSYEQYF
TRBD1 | TRBJ2-1 | TRBV6-1 | few | TGTGCCAGCAACTTAGGACAGGGGGCGTCTGAGCAGTTCTTC | CASNLGQGASEQFF
TRBD1 | TRBJ2-3 | TRBV24-1 | . | TGTGCCACCAGTGACCACAGGGGCCGCACAGATACGCAGTATTTT | CATSDHRGRTDTQYF
. | TRBJ2-7 | TRBV6-1 | many | TGTGCCAGCAGAAACCCCGGACAGAGCTCCTACGAGCAGTACTTC | CASRNPGQSSYEQYF
TRBD1 | TRBJ2-7 | TRBV20-1 | many | TGCAGTGCTAGACTCTCCGGGACAGGGCTTGTCTACGAGCAGTACTTC | CSARLSGTGLVYEQYF
TRBD2 | TRBJ2-1 | TRBV20-1 | . | TGCAGTGCCAATCTCGGGACTAGCGACCACAATGAGCAGTTCTTC | CSANLGTSDHNEQFF
. | TRBJ2-6 | TRBV6-2/TRBV6-3 | . | TGTGCCAGCAGATTATTGGGACATTCAAGCTCTGGGGCCAACGTCCTGACTTTC | CASRLLGHSSSGANVLTF
. | TRBJ1-5 | TRBV12-3/TRBV12-4 | few | TGTGCCAGCAGTTTTCAAGGGGACAATCAGCCCCAGCATTTT | CASSFQGDNQPQHF
TRBD1 | TRBJ1-2 | TRBV6-2/TRBV6-3 | few | TGTGCCAGTTATAAGGACAGGTCGACTTCAAAGTATGGCTACACCTTC | CASYKDRSTSKYGYTF
TRBD1 | TRBJ2-3 | TRBV6-1 | few | TGTGCCAGCAGCTCCCTGACAGGGGAGTCCACAGATACGCAGTATTTT | CASSSLTGESTDTQYF
. | TRBJ2-1 | TRBV29-1 | many | TGCAGCGCTCAAGGCCCACTGGAGCAGTTCTTC | CSAQGPLEQFF
. | TRBJ1-2 | TRBV27 | many | TGTGCCAGCGGAGACCCTTATGGCTACACCTTC | CASGDPYGYTF
TRBD1 | TRBJ2-7 | TRBV27 | many | TGTGCCAGCAGTTTCGGACAGGGAGACTACGAGCAGTACTTC | CASSFGQGDYEQYF
. | TRBJ2-7 | TRBV5-1 | many | TGCGCCAGCAGCTTGGTCCCCTACGAGCAGTACTTC | CASSLVPYEQYF
. | TRBJ1-2 | TRBV6-1 | many | TGTGCCAGCAGCTCCTCGGGGGGGTTTGGCTACACCTTC | CASSSSGGFGYTF
. | TRBJ1-3 | TRBV15 | few | TGTGCCACCAGCAGTGTTACACCTGGAAACACCATATATTTT | CATSSVTPGNTIYF
. | TRBJ2-6 | TRBV11-2 | many | TGTGCCAGCAGCTTGAGCGCTGGGGCCAACGTCCTGACTTTC | CASSLSAGANVLTF
. | TRBJ1-2 | TRBV5-1 | few | TGCGCCAGCAGCTTGACGGGGGGCAATTTTAACTATGGCTACACCTTC | CASSLTGGNFNYGYTF
TRBD1 | TRBJ2-7 | TRBV6-1 | . | TGTGCCAGCAGGCCGACAGGGTCCTACGAGCAGTACTTC | CASRPTGSYEQYF
TRBD1 | TRBJ1-1 | TRBV13 | many | TGTGCCAGCAGCCCGACAGGGGCCCTCACTGAATTCTTT | CASSPTGALTEFF
TRBD1 | TRBJ2-1 | TRBV20-1 | many | TGCAGTGCTCCAGGGACAGCCAGCTCCTACAATGAGCAGTTCTTC | CSAPGTASSYNEQFF
. | TRBJ1-5 | TRBV12-3/TRBV12-4 | many | TGTGCCAGCAGTTTAGCAGGGGAGGGCCAGCCCCAGCATTTT | CASSLAGEGQPQHF
. | TRBJ1-2 | TRBV20-1 | . | TGCAGTGCTAGAGGAGAGTTTAGGGACTACTATGGCTACACCTTC | CSARGEFRDYYGYTF
. | TRBJ1-2 | TRBV2 | . | TGTGCCAGAAGAGACGGATCGTTCTATGGCTACACCTTC | CARRDGSFYGYTF
. | TRBJ2-1 | TRBV6-2/TRBV6-3 | . | TGTGCCAGCAGCGCTCAGGGGTGGGCGTATAATGAGCAGTTCTTC | CASSAQGWAYNEQFF
TRBD2 | TRBJ2-3 | TRBV3-1 | many | TGTGCCAGCAGCCCTAGCGGGAGGGATACGCAGTATTTT | CASSPSGRDTQYF
. | TRBJ2-1 | TRBV12-3/TRBV12-4 | . | TGTGCCAGCAGTTTAGCGGGCAATGAGCAGTTCTTC | CASSLAGNEQFF
TRBD1 | TRBJ2-3 | TRBV6-4 | few | TGTGCCAGCAGTGACGGGACAGGAAGCACAGATACGCAGTATTTT | CASSDGTGSTDTQYF
TRBD2 | TRBJ2-7 | TRBV7-2 | few | TGTGCCAGCATCCAAGGGTGCGGGAGAGCCTACGAGCAGTACTTC | CASIQGCGRAYEQYF
TRBD2 | TRBJ2-1 | TRBV28 | . | TGTGCCAGCAGCCCCGGGACTAGCGTTAATGAGCAGTTCTTC | CASSPGTSVNEQFF
TRBD2 | TRBJ2-1 | TRBV20-1 | many | TGCAGTGCTAGGCTAGCGGGAGCGAAAGTATACAATGAGCAGTTCTTC | CSARLAGAKVYNEQFF
TRBD1 | TRBJ1-2 | TRBV5-4 | many | TGTGCCAGCAGCCCGCCCAGGGGGCAACATGGCTACACCTTC | CASSPPRGQHGYTF
. | TRBJ1-1 | TRBV29-1 | few | TGCAGCGTTGAGGTTAACACTGAAGCTTTCTTT | CSVEVNTEAFF
. | TRBJ2-2 | TRBV11-3 | many | TGTGCCAGCAGTACCGGGATCGCGAACACCGGGGAGCTGTTTTTT | CASSTGIANTGELFF
. | TRBJ1-6 | TRBV11-2 | few | TGTGCCAGCAGCTTAGACAGGGTATCCTATAATTCACCCCTCCACTTT | CASSLDRVSYNSPLHF
. | TRBJ2-7 | TRBV27 | many | TGTGCCAGCAGTTTCCGGAGGAGGGACGAGCAGTACTTC | CASSFRRRDEQYF
. | TRBJ2-1 | TRBV20-1 | few | TGCAGTGCCACGTCGATTCAGGGAGGCAATGAGCAGTTCTTC | CSATSIQGGNEQFF
. | TRBJ1-1 | TRBV28 | . | TGTGCCAGCAGTTTATACCAAGCTGGGGAAGCTTTCTTT | CASSLYQAGEAFF
TRBD1 | TRBJ2-1 | TRBV19 | . | TGTGCCAGTACCCGGACAGGATTGAACAATGAGCAGTTCTTC | CASTRTGLNNEQFF
TRBD2 | TRBJ2-1 | TRBV19 | many | TGTGCCAGTAGTATATGGGGGACTAGCGGATACAATGAGCAGTTCTTC | CASSIWGTSGYNEQFF
. | TRBJ2-1 | TRBV12-3/TRBV12-4 | many | TGTGCCAGCAGTTTATTACGGGGAGTTACAGAGCAGTTCTTC | CASSLLRGVTEQFF
TRBD2 | TRBJ2-7 | TRBV12-3/TRBV12-4 | many | TGTGCCAGCAGTTTAGGGGGGAGGGCCGCTTACGAGCAGTACTTC | CASSLGGRAAYEQYF
. | TRBJ2-7 | TRBV4-1 | many | TGCGCCAGCAGCCCCTTTTACGGTCACGGAGAGGGAGCCGAGCAGTACTTC | CASSPFYGHGEGAEQYF
TRBD2 | TRBJ2-3 | TRBV11-3 | . | TGTGCCAGCAGCTTAAGTAGCGGGGGTAGAGATACGCAGTATTTT | CASSLSSGGRDTQYF
TRBD1 | TRBJ2-1 | TRBV18 | many | TGTGCCAGCTCACCCGGGACAGCCACCTACAATGAGCAGTTCTTC | CASSPGTATYNEQFF
TRBD1 | TRBJ2-2 | TRBV14 | many | TGTGCCAGCAGCCAAAGGGGGCTCGGCACCGGGGAGCTGTTTTTT | CASSQRGLGTGELFF
TRBD2 | TRBJ2-1 | TRBV11-2 | many | TGTGCCGGCAGCTTGCTAGCGGGAAAGGGAGAGCAGTTCTTC | CAGSLLAGKGEQFF
. | TRBJ1-5 | TRBV19 | . | TGTGCCAGTAGTATAGAAAATCAGCCCCAGCATTTT | CASSIENQPQHF
TRBD2 | TRBJ2-6 | TRBV6-2/TRBV6-3 | many | TGTGCCAGCAGTAGCGGGAGCTCTGGGGCCAACGTCCTGACTTTC | CASSSGSSGANVLTF
TRBD1 | TRBJ2-3 | TRBV10-2 | many | TGCGCCAGCAGTGCCGGGACAGGGGATCTGCAGTATTTT | CASSAGTGDLQYF
. | TRBJ1-1 | TRBV27 | few | TGTGCCAGCAGTTTGGTGGACAGGAACACTGAAGCTTTCTTT | CASSLVDRNTEAFF
. | TRBJ1-4 | TRBV10-3 | many | TGTGCCATCAGTGAGCGGGGTCCAGGTTGGGGTGAAAAACTGTTTTTT | CAISERGPGWGEKLFF
. | TRBJ2-7 | TRBV6-1 | . | TGTGCCAGCAGTGAAGGTGGGGCAGGGTCCTACGAGCAGTACTTC | CASSEGGAGSYEQYF
TRBD1 | TRBJ1-4 | TRBV6-1 | many | TGTGCCAGCAGCAGGACAGGGGTGGCTGAAAAACTGTTTTTT | CASSRTGVAEKLFF
TRBD2 | TRBJ2-1 | TRBV9 | few | TGTGCCAGCAGCTCACGGACTAGCGGTTACAATGAGCAGTTCTTC | CASSSRTSGYNEQFF
TRBD1 | TRBJ1-2 | TRBV30 | . | TGTGCCTGGAGGTGGGCACAGGGGGCCTGCTATGGCTACACCTTC | CAWRWAQGACYGYTF
. | TRBJ2-3 | TRBV6-4 | many | TGTGCCAGCAGTGACTCTCCAAGGGGGTCAGATACGCAGTATTTT | CASSDSPRGSDTQYF
. | TRBJ2-1 | TRBV6-5 | . | TGTGCCAGCAGTTACGCGACCGACGGCGCCACAAAACAGTTCTTC | CASSYATDGATKQFF
. | TRBJ1-1 | TRBV6-1 | . | TGTGCCATCAGTGAAGCGGGGGCGGGGGGCGTAGAAGCTTTCTTT | CAISEAGAGGVEAFF